The source of this T cell receptor beta chain is a study of Ad26.COV2.S vaccination and SARS-CoV-2 variants (dated by TCRdb to the early 2020s). With respect to the entire study: Sequencing of the TCRbeta repertoire served to evaluate the specificity and breadth of SARS-CoV-2-reactive T cell receptors following Ad26.COV2.S vaccination. The TCR-sequenced set comprised about 32 samples: about 19 Ad26.COV2.S vaccine recipients, 5 placebo recipients and 8 SARS-CoV-2 convalescent individuals.

This clone has only one observation. Its binding antigen is unknown. Per-base quality was not reported, and no clone a single base away is much larger than it. A distance of 11 bases separates the germline ends of V and J, which lose 4 bases and 8 bases respectively. The CDR3 contains 12 residues, cysteine and phenylalanine counted. Only CDR3 DNA remains: 36 bases, in frame from the first base. The CDR1 and CDR2 encoded by the germline V gene are MNHEY and SVGEGT. Explained via the paper, the time point label denotes: individuals recovered from natural SARS-CoV-2 infection. Study-level results and caveats: Vaccine and placebo recipients had similar non-spike TCR breadth, a finding consistent with the vaccine containing only spike. Substantial breadth of spike-specific CD8+ and CD4+ T cell responses was reported after vaccination. Higher spike-specific TCR breadth was observed in Ad26.COV2.S recipients than in placebo recipients (P = 0.0014). According to the authors, total T cell responses may have been underestimated by the TCR breadth and depth analyses.

The immunoSEQ Assay was used to sequence TCRbeta CDR3 regions. After extraction, genomic DNA underwent amplification by bias-controlled multiplex PCR, followed by high-throughput sequencing. Per the original workflow: To quantify the absolute abundance of every unique TCRbeta CDR3 region, sequences were collapsed and filtered. Usable DNA was measured by amplifying reference genes present in all nucleated cells, and TCRbeta template counts were normalized to that usable DNA to estimate T cell fraction. Repertoire TCRs were annotated as SARS-CoV-2-specific when V gene, CDR3 amino acid sequence and J gene were exactly matched to a known reactive TCR set. The reference SARS-CoV-2 TCR set was obtained from MIRA and was filtered for enrichment in COVID-19-positive ImmuneCODE repertoires, whereby public or cross-reactive TCRs were removed. Using the MIRA antigens, annotated TCRs were further analysed by specific ORF or by position within an ORF. Depth was the summed frequency of annotated unique rearrangements, while breadth was defined as annotated unique rearrangements over total unique productive rearrangements. Two-sided Wilcoxon rank-sum tests were applied when comparing TCR breadth between groups. TCRdb's version of the immuneACCESS table is confined to in-frame rearrangements and falls short of the full clone set. An unresolved V gene accounts for under half of the shortfall where checked; the remainder is of unknown origin. Clone size and the V and J calls come from that table; the DNA yielded D and trimming. The sample profile shows approximately 400,000 clones; about 91% of them were found once. Of the sample, about 3.9% is held by the ten largest clones.

This TCR was sampled from a human donor who had recovered from COVID-19. The receptor chain draws on TRBV6-2 or TRBV6-3 and TRBJ1-1; the D gene cannot be named for sure. The sample was peripheral blood, taken after recovery from COVID-19. The DNA sequence is as follows: TGTGCCAGCAGTTTTGAGGGAAGAGAAGCTTTCTTT. Translated, it reads CASSFEGREAFF.